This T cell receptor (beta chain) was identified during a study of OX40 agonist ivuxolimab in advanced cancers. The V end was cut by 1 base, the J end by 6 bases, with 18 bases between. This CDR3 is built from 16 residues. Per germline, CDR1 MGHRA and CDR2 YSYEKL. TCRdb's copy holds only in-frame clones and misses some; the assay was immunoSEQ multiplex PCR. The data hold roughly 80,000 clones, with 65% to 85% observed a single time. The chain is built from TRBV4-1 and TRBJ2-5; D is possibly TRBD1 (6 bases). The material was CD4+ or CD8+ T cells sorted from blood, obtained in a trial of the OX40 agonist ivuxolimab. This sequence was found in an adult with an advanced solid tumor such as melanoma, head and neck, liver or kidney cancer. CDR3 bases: TGCGCCAGCAGCCAAGTACCGACAGGAGGCATAAAGACCCAGTACTTC. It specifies CASSQVPTGGIKTQYF.